This T cell receptor (beta chain) was recorded in a study of beta chain features in type 1 diabetes. Overall study: Healthy donors resembled patients in age, gender and cell yields.

CDR3 length: 17 amino acids. V lost 5 bases, J lost 11 bases, and 21 bases stayed unmatched. CDR1 and CDR2 (germline): MNHNS, SASEGT. Worth noting for this clone: The antigen is unknown.

General study points: Compared to healthy donors, patients appeared to have naive, central memory and Treg TCRB repertoires that were more alike. With patients and controls alike, PCR might favor shorter templates to an equal degree.

Since all of the isolated RNA was reverse transcribed, expressed TCRB transcripts were what got sequenced. The table came from immunoSEQ multiplex PCR; TCRdb's copy has only in-frame clones and leaves some out. The table lists some 900,000 clones, 15% to 20% of them singletons. V usage is TRBV6-1 and J usage is TRBJ1-1, with TRBD1 matching over 9 bases. This clonotype was obtained from a woman aged 18-29 years in good health. The sample taken for sequencing was naive CD4+ T cells from blood. This CDR3 reads CASSKVGTGWTNSAAFF. The CDR3 DNA sequence: TGTGCCAGCAGTAAAGTCGGGACAGGGTGGACAAATTCGGCGGCTTTCTTT.